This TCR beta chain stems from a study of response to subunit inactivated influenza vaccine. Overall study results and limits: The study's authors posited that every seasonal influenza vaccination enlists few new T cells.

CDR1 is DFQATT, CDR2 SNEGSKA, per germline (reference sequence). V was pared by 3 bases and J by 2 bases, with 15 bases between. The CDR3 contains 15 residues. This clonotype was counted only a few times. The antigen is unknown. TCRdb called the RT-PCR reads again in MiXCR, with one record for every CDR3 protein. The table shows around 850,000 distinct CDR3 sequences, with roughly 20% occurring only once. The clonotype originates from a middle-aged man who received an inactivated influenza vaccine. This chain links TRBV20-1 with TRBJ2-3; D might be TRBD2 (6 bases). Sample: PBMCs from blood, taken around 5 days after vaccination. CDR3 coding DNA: TGCAGTGCTAGGAAACCGGGACTTAACACAGATACGCAGTATTTT. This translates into CSARKPGLNTDTQYF.